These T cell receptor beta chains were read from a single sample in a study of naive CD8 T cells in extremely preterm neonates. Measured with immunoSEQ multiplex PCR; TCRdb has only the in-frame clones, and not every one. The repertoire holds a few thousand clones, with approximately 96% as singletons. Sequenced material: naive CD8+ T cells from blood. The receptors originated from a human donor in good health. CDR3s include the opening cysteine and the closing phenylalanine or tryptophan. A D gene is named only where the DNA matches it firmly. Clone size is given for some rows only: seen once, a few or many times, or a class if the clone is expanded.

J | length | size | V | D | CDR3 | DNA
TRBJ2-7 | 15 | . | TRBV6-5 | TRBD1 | CASRRGGQGSYEQYF | TGTGCCAGCCGGCGCGGGGGACAGGGTTCCTACGAGCAGTACTTC
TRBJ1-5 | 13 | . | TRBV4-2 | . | CASSHLGGQPQHF | TGTGCCAGCAGCCATTTGGGGGGTCAGCCCCAGCATTTT
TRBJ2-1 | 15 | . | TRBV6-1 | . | CASLALGGRYNEQFF | TGTGCCAGTCTAGCACTAGGGGGTAGGTATAATGAGCAGTTCTTC
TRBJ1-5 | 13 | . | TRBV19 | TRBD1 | CASDRVSNQPQHF | TGTGCCAGTGACAGGGTGAGCAATCAGCCCCAGCATTTT
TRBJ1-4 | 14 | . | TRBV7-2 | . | CASSPTGRGEKLFF | TGTGCCAGCAGCCCGACGGGTCGTGGGGAAAAACTGTTTTTT
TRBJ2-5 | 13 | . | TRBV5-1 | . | CASSLGHPRAQYF | TGCGCCAGCAGCTTGGGCCACCCGCGGGCCCAGTACTTC
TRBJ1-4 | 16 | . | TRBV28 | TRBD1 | CASSSRPGQGEEKLFF | TGTGCCAGCAGCTCTCGCCCGGGACAGGGGGAAGAAAAACTGTTTTTT
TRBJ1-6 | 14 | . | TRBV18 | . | CASSPRQVHSPLHF | TGTGCCAGCTCACCTAGACAGGTCCATTCACCCCTCCACTTT
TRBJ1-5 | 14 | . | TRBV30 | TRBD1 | CALRGQGRHQPQHF | TGTGCCTTACGGGGACAGGGGAGGCATCAGCCCCAGCATTTT
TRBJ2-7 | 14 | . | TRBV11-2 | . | CASSSRRSSYEQYF | TGTGCCAGCAGCTCCCGGAGGAGCTCCTACGAGCAGTACTTC
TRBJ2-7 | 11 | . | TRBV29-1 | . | CSVDAGYEQYF | TGCAGCGTTGATGCAGGCTACGAGCAGTACTTC
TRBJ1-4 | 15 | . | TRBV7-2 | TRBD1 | CASRPRGLINEKLFF | TGTGCCAGCAGACCCAGGGGGCTCATCAATGAAAAACTGTTTTTT
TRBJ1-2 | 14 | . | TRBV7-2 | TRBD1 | CASSLAPGGLGYTF | TGTGCCAGCAGCTTAGCACCAGGGGGCTTGGGCTACACCTTC
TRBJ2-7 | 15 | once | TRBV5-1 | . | CASSDPRGAVIEQYF | TGCGCCAGCAGCGACCCGCGGGGAGCCGTTATTGAGCAGTACTTC
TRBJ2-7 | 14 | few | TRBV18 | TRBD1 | CASSLTGSSYEQYF | TGTGCCAGCTCACTGACAGGGAGCTCCTACGAGCAGTACTTC
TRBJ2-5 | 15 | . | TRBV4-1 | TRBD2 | CASSQGWTSGETQYF | TGCGCCAGCAGCCAAGGGTGGACTAGCGGAGAGACCCAGTACTTC
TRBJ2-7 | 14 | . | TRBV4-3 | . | CASSLRRGAYEQYF | TGCGCCAGCAGCCTACGGCGGGGAGCATACGAGCAGTACTTC
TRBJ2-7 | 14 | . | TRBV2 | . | CASRVRVRDYEQYF | TGTGCCAGCAGGGTTCGGGTCCGCGACTACGAGCAGTACTTC
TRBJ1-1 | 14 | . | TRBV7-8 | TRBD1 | CASSPRGQGTEAFF | TGTGCCAGCAGCCCGCGGGGACAGGGGACTGAAGCTTTCTTT
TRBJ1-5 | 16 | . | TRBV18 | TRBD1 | CASSPLGQGAGQPQHF | TGTGCCAGCTCACCACTGGGACAGGGGGCTGGACAGCCCCAGCATTTT
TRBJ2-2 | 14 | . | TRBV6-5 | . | CASRQAQYTGELFF | TGTGCCAGCAGACAAGCGCAGTACACCGGGGAGCTGTTTTTT
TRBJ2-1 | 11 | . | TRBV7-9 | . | CASTNGNEQFF | TGTGCCAGCACAAACGGGAATGAGCAGTTCTTC
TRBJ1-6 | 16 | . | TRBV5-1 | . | CASSLAPGRVNSPLHF | TGCGCCAGCAGCTTGGCCCCAGGTCGAGTTAATTCACCCCTCCACTTT
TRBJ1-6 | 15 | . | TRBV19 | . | CASMESGRFNSPLHF | TGTGCCAGTATGGAGTCCGGCCGCTTTAATTCACCCCTCCACTTT
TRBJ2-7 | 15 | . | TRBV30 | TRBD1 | CAWTGTGLRSYEQYF | TGTGCCTGGACGGGGACAGGTCTAAGGTCCTACGAGCAGTACTTC
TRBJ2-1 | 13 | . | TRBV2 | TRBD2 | CASRALAGDEQFF | TGTGCCAGCAGGGCCCTAGCGGGAGATGAGCAGTTCTTC
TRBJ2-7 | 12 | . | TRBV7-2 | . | CASSLDTYEQYF | TGTGCCAGCAGCTTGGACACCTACGAGCAGTACTTC
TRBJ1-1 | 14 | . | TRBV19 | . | CASRIAIPGTEAFF | TGTGCCAGTAGAATAGCAATTCCCGGGACTGAAGCTTTCTTT
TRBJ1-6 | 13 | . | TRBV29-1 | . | CSVKRTENSPLHF | TGCAGCGTAAAACGTACTGAAAATTCACCCCTCCACTTT
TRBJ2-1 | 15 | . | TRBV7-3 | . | CASSPDPTPLDEQFF | TGTGCCAGCAGCCCCGACCCGACACCCCTCGATGAGCAGTTCTTC
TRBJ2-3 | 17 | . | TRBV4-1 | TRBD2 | CASSQDEPSGLTDTQYF | TGCGCCAGCAGCCAAGATGAACCTAGCGGCCTCACAGATACGCAGTATTTT
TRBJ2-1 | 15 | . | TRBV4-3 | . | CASSQKPEAINEQFF | TGCGCCAGCAGCCAAAAACCGGAGGCAATAAATGAGCAGTTCTTC
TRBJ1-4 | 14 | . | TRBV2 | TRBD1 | CASSEWDRVEKLFF | TGTGCCAGCAGTGAGTGGGACAGGGTTGAAAAACTGTTTTTT
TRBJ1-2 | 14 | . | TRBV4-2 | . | CASAKTADFYGYTF | TGTGCCAGCGCAAAGACAGCAGACTTCTATGGCTACACCTTC
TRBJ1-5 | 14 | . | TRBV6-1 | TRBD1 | CASSQDRGNQPQHF | TGTGCCAGCAGTCAGGACAGGGGCAATCAGCCCCAGCATTTT
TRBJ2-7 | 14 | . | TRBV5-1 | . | CASSLAWAGYEQYF | TGCGCCAGCAGCTTGGCTTGGGCGGGCTACGAGCAGTACTTC
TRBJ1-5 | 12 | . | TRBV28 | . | CASSFHNQPQHF | TGTGCCAGCAGTTTTCACAATCAGCCCCAGCATTTT
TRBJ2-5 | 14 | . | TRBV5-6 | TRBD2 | CASSAGTSGETQYF | TGTGCCAGCAGCGCCGGGACTAGCGGAGAGACCCAGTACTTC
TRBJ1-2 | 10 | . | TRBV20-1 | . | CSAWGVGYTF | TGCAGTGCTTGGGGGGTCGGCTACACCTTC
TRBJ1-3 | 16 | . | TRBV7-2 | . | CASSLEGTLVGNTIYF | TGTGCCAGCAGCTTAGAAGGGACTCTTGTTGGAAACACCATATATTTT
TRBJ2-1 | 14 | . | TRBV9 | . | CASSAYYPENEQFF | TGTGCCAGCAGCGCATACTACCCGGAGAATGAGCAGTTCTTC
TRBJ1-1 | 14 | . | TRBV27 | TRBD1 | CASSFGALRGEAFF | TGTGCCAGCAGTTTCGGAGCCCTCAGGGGGGAAGCTTTCTTT
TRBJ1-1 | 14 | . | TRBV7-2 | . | CASSLGSDRAEAFF | TGTGCCAGCAGCTTAGGGAGCGATCGGGCTGAAGCTTTCTTT
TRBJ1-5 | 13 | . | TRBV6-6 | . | CASSLGTNQPQHF | TGTGCCAGCAGCCTGGGCACAAACCAGCCCCAGCATTTT
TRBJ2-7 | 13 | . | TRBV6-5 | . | CASLGTPSYEQYF | TGTGCCAGCCTCGGGACACCCTCCTACGAGCAGTACTTC
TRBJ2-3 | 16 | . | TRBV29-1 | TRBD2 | CSVCRLAGPSTDTQYF | TGCAGCGTTTGCAGACTAGCGGGACCCAGCACAGATACGCAGTATTTT
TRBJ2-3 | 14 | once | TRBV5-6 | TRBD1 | CASSPKLQGYTQYF | TGTGCCAGCAGCCCGAAGCTACAGGGGTATACGCAGTATTTT